Below, one T cell receptor beta chain is given with its context. What this receptor recognizes is not known. From a lookup of the germline V gene, CDR1 and CDR2 are LGHNA and YSLEER. From its cysteine to its phenylalanine, the CDR3 spans 15 amino acids. DNA is not recorded here. These data come from a study of CXCR3-negative and CXCR3-positive naive CD8 T cells (dated by TCRdb to about 2019). As for the study more broadly: In total, some 140 million TRB reads were obtained, corresponding to roughly 1.5 +/- 0.3 million reads per library. For the TRBV-TRBJ cluster analysis, the naive subsets came from roughly 5 donors, while the memory cells came from 3 donors. Data from under 12 donors, pooled across two independent experiments, went into the diversity and physicochemical repertoire analyses. Study-wide findings and limitations: Comparably high repertoire diversity was found in both naive subsets, whereas much lower repertoire diversity was found in memory CD8+ T cells. Freshly isolated PBMCs were used for most assays because CXCR3 expression went down partially after cryopreservation. Similar TRBV-TRBJ usage was shown by naive CXCR3-negative and CXCR3-positive cells from the same donor, whereas distinct patterns were shown by memory cells. Because surface CD5, which is linked to self-reactivity in mice, was comparable between the naive subsets, TCR interaction strength was also inferred from the physicochemical properties of TRB CDR3s.

Each CD8+ T cell subset was flow-sorted in triplicate, and around 320,000 cells per subset were placed directly into RLT lysis buffer. Peripheral blood mononuclear cells were isolated from buffy coats by standard density gradient centrifugation. Total RNA was extracted from sorted cells with an RNeasy Mini Kit. These reads were obtained on a NextSeq 550. The Human TCR Profiling Kit (MiLaboratory) was used to prepare UMI-labeled 5' RACE TRB cDNA libraries. The full amount of extracted RNA was used for cDNA synthesis, and the full amount of resulting cDNA was used for PCR amplification. The libraries were made side by side, with each library going through the same number of PCR cycles. As for how the authors treated the data: With a minimum of two reads required per UMI, MIGEC and MiXCR pulled out about 50,000 +/- 10,000 unique UMI-labeled TRB cDNA molecules from each library. On average, roughly 40,000 +/- 10,000 functional in-frame TRB CDR3 nucleotide clonotypes lacking stop codons were found per library. After downsampling to 5000 UMI-labeled TRB molecules per sample, diversity metrics such as normalized Shannon-Wiener and Chao1 were calculated in VDJtools. VDJtools computed clonotype-size-weighted physicochemical properties of the central five CDR3 residues: interaction energy, strength, volume and Kidera factor 4. Following TCRdb reprocessing, every CDR3 protein sequence forms one entry, and DNA is not provided. The V and J calls, along with clone size, are taken from TCRdb and not from the paper's own processing. This sample's table has entries for roughly 28,000 distinct CDR3 sequences. The ten largest clones add up to roughly a tenth of the sample.

The origin of this receptor is a human donor in good health. Some clones in this sample may be carry-over from other donors' samples. Sequenced input: memory CD8+ T cells from blood. This specimen's cell subset or site label, interpreted: conventional CD8+ memory T cells (TMEM), sorted as controls. This chain joins TRBV4-3 to TRBJ1-5. The CDR3 loop reads CASSQDEGLAQPQHF.